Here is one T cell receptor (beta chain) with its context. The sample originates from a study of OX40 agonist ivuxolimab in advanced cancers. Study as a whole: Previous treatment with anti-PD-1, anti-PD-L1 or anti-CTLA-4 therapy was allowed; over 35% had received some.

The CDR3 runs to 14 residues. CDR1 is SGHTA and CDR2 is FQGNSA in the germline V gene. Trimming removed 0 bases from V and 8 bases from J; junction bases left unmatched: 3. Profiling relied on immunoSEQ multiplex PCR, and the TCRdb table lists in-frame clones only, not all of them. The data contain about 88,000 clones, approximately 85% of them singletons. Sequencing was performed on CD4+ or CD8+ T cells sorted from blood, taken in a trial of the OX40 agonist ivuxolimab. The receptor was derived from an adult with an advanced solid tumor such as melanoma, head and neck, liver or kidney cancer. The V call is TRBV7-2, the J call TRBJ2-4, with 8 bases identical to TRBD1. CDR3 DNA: TGTGCCAGCAGCTTAGCGACAGGGGTGGACATTCAGTACTTC. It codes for CASSLATGVDIQYF.